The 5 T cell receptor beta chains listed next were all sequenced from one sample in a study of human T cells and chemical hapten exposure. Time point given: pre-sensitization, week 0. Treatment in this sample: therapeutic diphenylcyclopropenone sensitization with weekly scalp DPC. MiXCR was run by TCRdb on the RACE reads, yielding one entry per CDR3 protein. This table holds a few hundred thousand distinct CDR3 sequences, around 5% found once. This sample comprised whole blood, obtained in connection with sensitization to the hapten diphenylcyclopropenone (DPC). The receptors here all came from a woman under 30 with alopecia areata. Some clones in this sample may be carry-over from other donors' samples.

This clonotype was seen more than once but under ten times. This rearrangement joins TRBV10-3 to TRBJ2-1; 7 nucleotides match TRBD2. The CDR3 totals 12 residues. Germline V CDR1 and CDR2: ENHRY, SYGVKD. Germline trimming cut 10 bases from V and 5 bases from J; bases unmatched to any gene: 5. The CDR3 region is CASSGYNNEQFF. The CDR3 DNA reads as TGTGCCAGTAGCGGGTACAACAATGAGCAGTTCTTC.

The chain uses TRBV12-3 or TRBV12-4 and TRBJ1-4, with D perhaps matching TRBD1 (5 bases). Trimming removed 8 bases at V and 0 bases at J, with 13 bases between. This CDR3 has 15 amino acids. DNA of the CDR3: TGTGCCAGCGGTGCCCAAGGGGCAACTAATGAAAAACTGTTTTTT. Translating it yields CASGAQGATNEKLFF.

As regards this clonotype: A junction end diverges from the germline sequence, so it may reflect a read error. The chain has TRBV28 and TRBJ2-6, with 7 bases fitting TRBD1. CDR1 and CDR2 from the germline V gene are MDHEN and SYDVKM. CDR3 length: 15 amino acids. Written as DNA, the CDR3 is TGTACCAGCAGCACAGGGGCCGCTGGGGCCAACGTCCTGACTTTC. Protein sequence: CTSSTGAAGANVLTF.

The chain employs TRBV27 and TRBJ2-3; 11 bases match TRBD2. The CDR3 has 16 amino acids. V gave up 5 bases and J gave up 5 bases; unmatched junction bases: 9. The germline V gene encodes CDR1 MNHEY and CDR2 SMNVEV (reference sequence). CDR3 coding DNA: TGTGCCAGCAGTCCCGCTAGCGGGGGGTCGTTAGATACGCAGTATTTT. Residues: CASSPASGGSLDTQYF.

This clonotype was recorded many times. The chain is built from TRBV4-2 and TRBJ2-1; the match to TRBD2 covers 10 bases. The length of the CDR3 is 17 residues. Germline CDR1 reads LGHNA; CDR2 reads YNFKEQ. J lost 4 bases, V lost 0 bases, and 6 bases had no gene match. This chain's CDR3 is CASSQEISGGAYNEQFF. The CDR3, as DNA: TGTGCCAGCAGCCAAGAGATCAGCGGGGGGGCTTACAATGAGCAGTTCTTC.